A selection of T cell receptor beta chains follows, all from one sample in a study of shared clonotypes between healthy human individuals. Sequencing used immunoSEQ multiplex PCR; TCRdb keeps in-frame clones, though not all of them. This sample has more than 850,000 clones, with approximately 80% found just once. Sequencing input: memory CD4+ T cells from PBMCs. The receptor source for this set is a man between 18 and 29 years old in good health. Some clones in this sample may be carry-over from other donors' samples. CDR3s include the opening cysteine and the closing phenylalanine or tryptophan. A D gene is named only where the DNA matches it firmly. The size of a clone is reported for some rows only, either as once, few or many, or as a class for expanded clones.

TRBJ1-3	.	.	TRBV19	TGTGCCAGTAGACCCCATGGAGGTACCGGGACGACCAACACCATATATTTT	CASRPHGGTGTTNTIYF
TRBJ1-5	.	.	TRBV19	TGTGCCAGTAGTATCTTAGTGGGTCAGCCCCAGCATTTT	CASSILVGQPQHF
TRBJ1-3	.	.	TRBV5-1	TGCGCCAGCAGCGGCGATAGCTCTGGAAACACCATATATTTT	CASSGDSSGNTIYF
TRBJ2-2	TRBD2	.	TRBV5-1	TGCGCCAGCAGCGGGGGACTAGTTGGTACCGGGGAGCTGTTTTTT	CASSGGLVGTGELFF
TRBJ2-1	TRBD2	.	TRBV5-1	TGCGCCAGCAGACCGGGCGGGGGCAATGAGCAGTTCTTC	CASRPGGGNEQFF
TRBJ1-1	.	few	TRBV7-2	TGTGCCAGCAGCCTCTCTAGGGCGAACACTGAAGCTTTCTTT	CASSLSRANTEAFF
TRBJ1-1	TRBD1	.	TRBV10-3	TGTGCCATCAGCCCTAACAGGGGGGAGAACACTGAAGCTTTCTTT	CAISPNRGENTEAFF
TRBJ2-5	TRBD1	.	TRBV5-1	TGCGCCAGCAGCTTCGGAGCAGGGGGTAGTTTAGAGACCCAGTACTTC	CASSFGAGGSLETQYF
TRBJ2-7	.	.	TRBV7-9	TGTGCCAGCAGTCGGGCAGCCGAGCAGTACTTC	CASSRAAEQYF
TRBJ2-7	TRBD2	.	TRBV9	TGTGCCAGCAGCGTAGATCCTAGCGGGAGGGCCGGTTCCTACGAGCAGTACTTC	CASSVDPSGRAGSYEQYF
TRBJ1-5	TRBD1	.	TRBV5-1	TGCGCCAGCAGCCCTGGACAGGGAGATCAGCCCCAGCATTTT	CASSPGQGDQPQHF
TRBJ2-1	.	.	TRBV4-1	TGCGCCAGCAGCCATGGTACTAGCCCAAATACAAATGAGCAGTTCTTC	CASSHGTSPNTNEQFF
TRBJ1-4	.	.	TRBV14	TGTGCCAGCAGCCAAGATTTCAGGGGACGGGAAAAACTGTTTTTT	CASSQDFRGREKLFF
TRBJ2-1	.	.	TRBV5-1	TGCGCCAGCAGCTTGGCCGGGGGCAATGAGCAGTTCTTC	CASSLAGGNEQFF
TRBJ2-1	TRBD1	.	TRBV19	TGTGCCAGTAGTATAGGTACAGGGGGCGCAAGGGATGAGCAGTTCTTC	CASSIGTGGARDEQFF
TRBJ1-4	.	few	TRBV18	TGTGCCAGCTCACCACGGGCATTTGGTGAAAAACTGTTTTTT	CASSPRAFGEKLFF
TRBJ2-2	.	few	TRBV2	TGTGCCAGCCGGCAGGGCGGCACCGGGGAGCTGTTTTTT	CASRQGGTGELFF
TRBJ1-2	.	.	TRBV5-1	TGCGCCAGCAGCCCCGGGACTAACTATGGCTACACCTTC	CASSPGTNYGYTF